This note documents a single T cell receptor (beta chain) sequence. Antigen unknown. The data derive from a study of CD8+ T cells in alopecia areata. Study summary: Tofacitinib administration to treated patients was oral, at 5 to 10 mg twice daily.

Study outcomes and limitations: Both scalp clonality and the expanded CD8+ clones among the top 100 showed a significant decrease with tofacitinib. Sharing of TCRs across patients appeared less clear than in mice, possibly for HLA-related reasons.

cDNA serving as the sequencing template came from extracted, reverse transcribed RNA. Clones were read by immunoSEQ multiplex PCR, and TCRdb kept only the in-frame ones, dropping some. The sample lists about 250,000 clones, about 62% occurring once. The CDR3 covers 14 residues. Trimming took 4 bases from V and 6 from J; bases not matched to a gene: 1. Looked up from germline, CDR1 is SGHNT and CDR2 is YYREEE (reference sequence). The treatment is: oral pan-JAK inhibitor, 5-10 mg twice daily. Peripheral blood, together with lesional scalp punch biopsies, was collected from alopecia areata patients. V usage is TRBV5-4 and J usage is TRBJ1-6; 10 bases map to TRBD1. This TCR came from a human donor with alopecia areata. This specimen was CD4+ T cells sorted from blood, taken around week 54, from a patient treated with tofacitinib. The CDR3 region is CASSGDRGNSPLHF. The CDR3 DNA reads as TGTGCCAGCAGCGGGGACAGGGGTAATTCACCCCTCCACTTT.